Reported below is one T cell receptor (beta chain). The target antigen is unknown. J was trimmed by 8 bases and V by 1 base; bases with no gene match: 13. This CDR3 has 17 residues. The germline CDR1 and CDR2 sequences are SGHTA and FQGNSA. This sample was taken from a study of CD8+ T cells in alopecia areata. On the study more broadly: Oral tofacitinib (5 to 10 mg twice daily) was administered to treated patients. General study results and limits: Having just one nonresponder leaves the connection between baseline CD8+ expansion and response unresolved. Sharing of TCR sequences between patients (possibly for HLA-related reasons) was less clear than in mice.

Treatment defined: oral pan-JAK inhibitor, 5-10 mg twice daily. Sequencing relied on a cDNA template that was reverse transcribed from extracted RNA. Method: immunoSEQ multiplex PCR; TCRdb's copy keeps in-frame clones and lacks some. Of about 200,000 clones in the sample, roughly 66% were seen once. The chain combines TRBV7-2 with TRBJ1-2, with 10 nucleotides matching TRBD1. This receptor was identified in a human donor with alopecia areata. Sequenced material: CD4+ T cells sorted from blood, taken at week 24, from a patient treated with tofacitinib. The CDR3 sequence: CASSLVEAGTGDGGYTF. The CDR3 DNA reads TGTGCCAGCAGCTTAGTAGAAGCCGGGACAGGGGATGGAGGCTACACCTTC.